These T cell receptor beta chains were read from a single sample in a study of siplizumab effects on memory and regulatory T cells. Repertoires were generated with immunoSEQ multiplex PCR, while TCRdb's copy carries only in-frame clones and drops some. The sample includes 95,000 to 100,000 clones, about nine tenths of them seen just once. Sequencing used non-Treg CD4+ T cells sorted from blood. Source of these receptors: a human donor in good health. Both conserved end residues are part of each CDR3. D genes are given only for firm matches. Not every row has a clone size; where given, it reads once, few, many or a size class.

d_call clone_size j_call v_call cdr3_aa cdr3_nt
NA NA TRBJ2-7 TRBV5-1 CASNPEGYRGNEQYF TGCGCCAGCAACCCGGAGGGCTATAGGGGGAACGAGCAGTACTTC
TRBD2 once TRBJ2-1 TRBV9 CASSVSPLGTSGVNEQFF TGTGCCAGCAGCGTATCCCCGTTGGGGACTAGCGGTGTCAATGAGCAGTTCTTC
NA NA TRBJ1-1 TRBV6-1 CASSEVAQTNTEAFF TGTGCCAGCAGTGAAGTAGCACAGACGAACACTGAAGCTTTCTTT
TRBD2 NA TRBJ2-5 TRBV5-1 CASSSLAGGSQETQYF TGCGCCAGCAGCTCGTTAGCGGGAGGGTCACAAGAGACCCAGTACTTC
TRBD1 NA TRBJ1-1 TRBV6-5 CAAKRGGGTEAFF TGTGCCGCAAAGCGAGGGGGCGGGACTGAAGCTTTCTTT
TRBD1 NA TRBJ1-2 TRBV6-6 CATSGTGGDGYTF TGTGCCACGAGCGGAACAGGGGGCGATGGCTACACCTTC
NA NA TRBJ1-5 TRBV6-6 CASHESNQPQHF TGTGCCAGTCACGAGTCCAATCAGCCCCAGCATTTT
NA NA TRBJ1-1 TRBV9 CASSAVSAGIVGNTEAFF TGTGCCAGCAGCGCCGTTTCCGCAGGGATTGTTGGGAACACTGAAGCTTTCTTT
NA NA TRBJ1-2 TRBV29-1 CSGGWNYGYTF TGCAGCGGGGGTTGGAACTATGGCTACACCTTC
TRBD2 NA TRBJ2-7 TRBV19 CASSSGTSGFYEQYF TGTGCCAGTAGCTCCGGGACTAGCGGTTTCTACGAGCAGTACTTC
TRBD1 NA TRBJ1-5 TRBV6-6 CASRGGTAGNQPQHF TGTGCCAGCAGGGGAGGGACAGCGGGCAATCAGCCCCAGCATTTT
TRBD2 NA TRBJ2-1 TRBV5-4 CASSFRTSGRYNEQFF TGTGCCAGCAGCTTTCGGACTAGCGGGAGGTACAATGAGCAGTTCTTC
NA NA TRBJ1-4 TRBV4-2 CASSQWRERPATNEKLFF TGTGCCAGCAGCCAATGGAGGGAGAGACCTGCAACTAATGAAAAACTGTTTTTT
NA NA TRBJ2-3 TRBV14 CASSPFRGASTDTQYF TGTGCCAGCAGCCCTTTTAGGGGTGCTAGCACAGATACGCAGTATTTT
TRBD1 NA TRBJ1-5 TRBV5-1 CASSLVTGANQPQHF TGCGCCAGCAGCTTAGTGACAGGGGCTAATCAGCCCCAGCATTTT
TRBD2 NA TRBJ2-1 TRBV11-2 CASSWGLAGGYEQFF TGTGCCAGCAGCTGGGGACTAGCGGGAGGATATGAGCAGTTCTTC
NA NA TRBJ2-2 TRBV7-3 CASSKSNSGPNTGELFF TGTGCCAGCAGCAAATCCAATAGCGGTCCGAACACCGGGGAGCTGTTTTTT
TRBD1 NA TRBJ2-2 TRBV19 CASRDRGLYTGELFF TGTGCCAGTAGGGACAGGGGGCTCTACACCGGGGAGCTGTTTTTT
NA NA TRBJ2-3 TRBV19 CASSILNGDTQYF TGTGCCAGTAGTATATTAAATGGAGATACGCAGTATTTT
NA once TRBJ1-1 TRBV5-4 CASSLRGENTEAFF TGTGCCAGCAGCTTGAGGGGGGAGAACACTGAAGCTTTCTTT
TRBD2 NA TRBJ2-1 TRBV11-2 CASSFRLAGGDEQFF TGTGCCAGCAGCTTTCGACTAGCGGGGGGGGATGAGCAGTTCTTC
NA NA TRBJ1-5 TRBV11-3 CASSLAGDQPQHF TGTGCCAGCAGCTTAGCAGGAGATCAGCCCCAGCATTTT
NA NA TRBJ1-3 TRBV6-5 CASAAGSGNTIYF TGTGCCAGCGCTGCGGGGTCAGGAAACACCATATATTTT
NA NA TRBJ2-2 TRBV21-1 CASSIQGAIVGELFF TGTGCCAGCAGCATCCAGGGGGCGATTGTCGGGGAGCTGTTTTTT
NA NA TRBJ1-5 TRBV18 CASSTDRHQPQHF TGTGCCAGCTCAACGGACAGACATCAGCCCCAGCATTTT
TRBD2 NA TRBJ2-1 TRBV5-1 CASSLSSSGGEQFF TGCGCCAGCAGCTTGTCGTCTAGCGGAGGGGAGCAGTTCTTC
NA once TRBJ1-5 TRBV27 CASSFSLGHSNQPQHF TGTGCCAGCAGTTTTTCCTTGGGACATAGCAATCAGCCCCAGCATTTT
NA NA TRBJ1-4 TRBV4-3 CASSQDRTEKLFF TGCGCCAGCAGCCAAGATCGCACCGAAAAACTGTTTTTT
NA NA TRBJ2-5 TRBV5-5 CASSRLLGGEETQYF TGTGCCAGCAGTCGGCTTTTGGGCGGGGAAGAGACCCAGTACTTC
NA NA TRBJ1-5 TRBV30 CAWSVLDGVQPQHF TGTGCCTGGAGTGTACTTGACGGGGTCCAGCCCCAGCATTTT
NA NA TRBJ1-2 TRBV6-1 CASSGGSAAGYTF TGTGCCAGCAGTGGGGGCTCCGCGGCTGGCTACACCTTC
NA NA TRBJ2-3 TRBV12-5 CASGRDPTDTQYF TGTGCTAGTGGTCGTGACCCTACAGATACGCAGTATTTT
NA NA TRBJ2-7 TRBV18 CASSRAYEQYF TGTGCCAGCTCCAGGGCTTACGAGCAGTACTTC
NA few TRBJ2-7 TRBV10-3 CAISAPGSSYEQYF TGTGCCATCAGTGCCCCAGGGAGCTCCTACGAGCAGTACTTC
TRBD1 NA TRBJ1-2 TRBV11-3 CASSKPGQGKGHGYTF TGTGCCAGCAGCAAACCGGGACAGGGAAAGGGGCATGGCTACACCTTC
TRBD1 NA TRBJ2-5 TRBV7-7 CASSTGVGDLKGETQYF TGTGCTAGCAGCACAGGGGTTGGCGACTTAAAGGGCGAGACCCAGTACTTC
NA NA TRBJ1-4 TRBV19 CASSRGDSNEKLFF TGTGCCAGTAGTCGGGGGGATTCTAATGAAAAACTGTTTTTT
NA NA TRBJ1-1 TRBV6-6 CASSYSSLQLKAFF TGTGCCAGCAGTTACTCGAGTCTGCAGCTTAAGGCTTTCTTT
NA NA TRBJ2-7 TRBV5-6 CASSEGGRSYEQYF TGTGCCAGCAGCGAGGGGGGAAGATCCTACGAGCAGTACTTC
NA NA TRBJ1-2 TRBV14 CASSQEAGAYGYTF TGTGCCAGCAGCCAAGAAGCAGGGGCCTATGGCTACACCTTC